Following are 19 T cell receptor beta chains from one sample sequenced in a study of blood T cell repertoires in COVID-19. Repertoires were generated with immunoSEQ multiplex PCR, while TCRdb's copy carries only in-frame clones and drops some. The sample carries under 200,000 clones, 65% to 85% recorded once. Sequences were obtained from PBMCs or T cells enriched from blood (not recorded which). The receptor source for this set is a woman aged 40 to 50 with acute COVID-19.

The rearrangement uses TRBV9 and TRBJ2-1, with no clear D. Trimming took 4 bases from V and 10 from J, leaving 18 bases between them. The germline CDR1 and CDR2 sequences are SGDLS and YYNGEE. CDR3 length equals 14 residues. The CDR3 DNA reads TGTGCCAGCAGCCCTAGTGCTCTACTCTCCGAGCAGTTCTTC. Translation: CASSPSALLSEQFF.

This clone came up once. Within the sample, other DNA sequences also encode this same CDR3. The chain is built from TRBV18 and TRBJ2-1, with TRBD2 as a possible D gene (6 bases). Germline V gene lookup returns CDR1 KGHSH and CDR2 LQKENI. Trimming stripped 3 bases from V and 5 bases from J, with 8 bases between. The CDR3 length is 13 residues. The CDR3 loop reads CASSPGLNNEQFF. In DNA, the CDR3 is TGTGCCAGCTCACCGGGACTGAACAATGAGCAGTTCTTC.

The J gene is TRBJ2-3, the V gene TRBV15; D unresolved. Germline V CDR1 and CDR2: LNHNV, YYDKDF (reference sequence). The CDR3 has 14 residues. Trimming shortened V by 0 bases and J by 3 bases, and 7 bases separated the two germline ends. This chain's CDR3 is CATSRDTRTDTQYF. The CDR3 DNA reads as TGTGCCACCAGCAGAGATACGAGGACAGATACGCAGTATTTT.

This chain links TRBV5-1 with TRBJ2-5, with D uncertain. The V end lost 0 bases, the J end lost 2 bases, and 8 bases lay between the germline ends. The CDR3 has 14 amino acids. Germline CDR1 reads SGHRS; CDR2 reads YFSETQ. Here the CDR3 DNA reads TGCGCCAGCAGCTTGGTCGGCGGACAAGAGACCCAGTACTTC. Protein product: CASSLVGGQETQYF.

The table lists this clone with a few counts. CDR3 DNA: TGTGCCAGCAGCTTTAGCCATCTGAACACTGAAGCTTTCTTT. Translated, it gives CASSFSHLNTEAFF. The chain couples TRBV5-4 to TRBJ1-1, with D unclear. V was clipped by 2 bases and J by 0 bases, with 8 bases between them. This CDR3 comprises 14 residues. Germline CDR1 is SGHNT and CDR2 is YYREEE (reference sequence).

The V call is TRBV2, the J call TRBJ1-6; TRBD1 matches 7 bases. The CDR3 sequence is 13 residues long. J gave up 8 bases and V 9 bases, and 7 bases lay outside the gene matches. Germline V CDR1 and CDR2: SNHLY, FYNNEI. As DNA, the CDR3 is TGTGCCAGACAGGGGCAGGGAGATTCACCCCTCCACTTT. Translating it yields CARQGQGDSPLHF.

The rearrangement joins TRBV18 to TRBJ1-6; 8 nucleotides agree with TRBD1. There are 15 residues in the CDR3. Germline V gives CDR1 KGHSH, CDR2 LQKENI. With V trimmed by 3 bases and J by 6 bases, 4 bases remained unmatched. The CDR3 DNA sequence: TGTGCCAGCTCACCTAGGGACAGGTCTAATTCACCCCTCCACTTT. Translating it yields CASSPRDRSNSPLHF. Full variable domain (missing parts from reference TRBV18 and TRBJ1-6): NAGVMQNPRHLVRRRGQEARLRCSPMKGHSHVYWYRQLPEEGLKFMVYLQKENIIDESGMPKERFSAEFPKEGPSILRIQQVVRGDSAAYFCASSPRDRSNSPLHFGNGTRLTVT.

This clone showed up just a few times. This sequence joins TRBV5-4 and TRBJ2-5, with 8 nucleotides matching TRBD1. The CDR3 spans 14 residues. V trimming: 4 bases; J trimming: 2 bases; junction bases outside the gene matches: 4. Germline V gene data show CDR1 as SGHNT and CDR2 as YYREEE (reference sequence). The CDR3 loop reads CASSPTGGQETQYF. The CDR3 bases are TGTGCCAGCAGCCCTACAGGGGGGCAAGAGACCCAGTACTTC.

V is TRBV5-1 and J is TRBJ1-4; D remains ambiguous. Germline values: CDR1 SGHRS, CDR2 YFSETQ. The CDR3 is 13 residues long. V was shortened by 1 base and J by 6 bases, with 7 bases between the two germline ends. Here the CDR3 reads CASSLRGDEKLFF. Here the CDR3 DNA reads TGCGCCAGCAGCTTGCGGGGAGATGAAAAACTGTTTTTT.

The chain has TRBV7-2 and TRBJ1-1, with D uncertain. The CDR3 consists of 17 residues. Germline values: CDR1 SGHTA, CDR2 FQGNSA. V lost 3 bases and J lost 1, with 18 bases in between. CDR3 sequence (DNA): TGTGCCAGCAGCTTGAATCCCGGAGGGTCTGCGAACACTGAAGCTTTCTTT. Amino acids: CASSLNPGGSANTEAFF.

This clone turned up a few times. This chain uses TRBV7-2 with TRBJ2-2, with D perhaps TRBD2 (6 bases). CDR3 length: 15 amino acids. Germline V CDR1 and CDR2: SGHTA, FQGNSA. V lost 2 bases and J 0 bases, leaving 7 bases between the germline ends. The CDR3 DNA reads as TGTGCCAGCAGCTTACCTAGCGCGAACACCGGGGAGCTGTTTTTT. Its protein is CASSLPSANTGELFF. The full variable domain, completed using reference TRBV7-2 and TRBJ2-2, is GAGVSQSPSNKVTEKGKDVELRCDPISGHTALYWYRQSLGQGLEFLIYFQGNSAPDKSGLPSDRFSAERTGGSVSTLTIQRTQQEDSAVYLCASSLPSANTGELFFGEGSRLTVL.

The genes are TRBV2 and TRBJ2-7; 9 positions agree with TRBD1. Germline V gene lookup returns CDR1 SNHLY and CDR2 FYNNEI. J was trimmed by 4 bases and V by 0 bases; bases with no gene match: 4. The CDR3 has 15 residues. CDR3 residues: CASSEAGDRVYEQYF. In nucleotides, the CDR3 is TGTGCCAGCAGTGAAGCGGGGGACAGGGTATACGAGCAGTACTTC.

The chain joins TRBV6-5 to TRBJ1-2, with unresolved D. V was trimmed by 5 bases and J by 6 bases, leaving 7 bases between them. CDR3 length equals 11 residues. Germline-derived CDR1 and CDR2 are MNHEY and SVGAGI. CDR3 in amino acids: CASSPGDGYTF. CDR3 nucleotides: TGTGCCAGCAGTCCAGGTGATGGCTACACCTTC.

V is TRBV30 and J is TRBJ1-3; D is uncertain. The CDR3 is 16 amino acids. Trimming pared 4 bases from V and 3 bases from J, leaving 19 bases between. CDR1 and CDR2 (germline): GTSNPN, SVGIG (reference sequence). CDR3 coding DNA: TGTGCCTGGATCGATTCCTTCGCGGGGAATGGAAACACCATATATTTT. It translates to CAWIDSFAGNGNTIYF.

The chain is built from TRBV11-3 and TRBJ2-5; maybe TRBD1 (5 bases). Germline-derived CDR1 and CDR2 are SGHNT and YENEEA. V shed 3 bases and J shed 3 bases, with 11 bases lying between them. The CDR3 runs to 14 residues. CDR3: CASSFSGPKETQYF. As DNA, the CDR3 is TGTGCCAGCAGCTTCTCAGGGCCCAAAGAGACCCAGTACTTC.

V gene TRBV18 combines with J gene TRBJ1-2, with 7 bases matching TRBD1. Unmatched junction bases numbered 7, after V lost 4 bases and J lost 8 bases. This CDR3 has 13 amino acids. Germline V gene lookup returns CDR1 KGHSH and CDR2 LQKENI. CDR3 protein: CASSREGAFGYTF. CDR3 DNA: TGTGCCAGCTCACGAGAGGGGGCGTTCGGCTACACCTTC.

The chain combines TRBV6-5 with TRBJ2-2; 7 bases align to TRBD1. Germline V CDR1 and CDR2: MNHEY, SVGAGI. Germline trimming cut 7 bases from V and 4 bases from J; bases unmatched to any gene: 9. This CDR3 contains 15 residues. The CDR3: CASKEGATGTGELFF. CDR3 bases: TGTGCCAGCAAAGAGGGGGCTACGGGCACCGGGGAGCTGTTTTTT.

This clone has only one observation. The chain recombines TRBV6-5 with TRBJ2-7; TRBD1 might be the D (6 bases). Germline assignment: CDR1 MNHEY and CDR2 SVGAGI. V lost 6 bases and J lost 7, with 16 bases in between. The CDR3 contains 13 residues. CDR3 protein: CASSPETGWEQYF. The CDR3 DNA sequence: TGTGCCAGCAGCCCGGAGACAGGCTGGGAGCAGTACTTC.

The chain couples TRBV6-5 to TRBJ2-3; 7 nucleotides match TRBD2. Germline trimming cut 6 bases from V and 2 bases from J; bases unmatched to any gene: 8. CDR1 is MNHEY and CDR2 is SVGAGI in the germline V gene. The CDR3 covers 15 residues. As DNA, the CDR3 is TGTGCCAGCAGCCAGGGAGGGCTCCTCACAGATACGCAGTATTTT. It is translated as CASSQGGLLTDTQYF.